This entry lists 9 T cell receptor beta chains sequenced from one sample in a study of blood T cell repertoires in COVID-19 (dated by TCRdb to 2019 to 2021). The library was prepared using the immunoSEQ multiplex PCR assay. TCRdb carries this immuneACCESS record with in-frame sequences only. Its versions omit some clonotypes, under half of them owing to an unresolved V gene in the studies checked, with the rest unexplained. This sample is represented by approximately 270,000 clones; roughly 80% of them were singletons. The top ten hold approximately 14% of the sample. Sequencing was done on a sample of peripheral blood. The receptors stem from a person aged 65-85 years with COVID-19, enrolled during active disease.

This chain uses TRBV13 with TRBJ1-5; TRBD1 aligns across 9 bases. Looked up from germline, CDR1 is PRHDT and CDR2 is FYEKMQ (reference sequence). The CDR3 runs 15 residues. Unmatched junction bases numbered 5, after V lost 6 bases and J lost 2 bases. The CDR3 region is CASRRTGAGNQPQHF. The CDR3 region has the DNA TGTGCCAGCAGGCGGACAGGGGCGGGCAATCAGCCCCAGCATTTT.

CDR3 nucleotides: TGTGCCAGTAGTCCTCCTAGACGGAAGAACACTGAAGCTTTCTTT. This gives the protein CASSPPRRKNTEAFF. V usage is TRBV19 and J usage is TRBJ1-1; no definite D call. The germline V and J ends were trimmed by 5 bases and 1 base, with 14 bases remaining between them. Per the germline V gene, CDR1 is LNHDA and CDR2 is SQIVND (reference sequence). CDR3 length equals 15 residues. The full variable domain, completed using reference TRBV19 and TRBJ1-1, is DGGITQSPKYLFRKEGQNVTLSCEQNLNHDAMYWYRQDPGQGLRLIYYSQIVNDFQKGDIAEGYSVSREKKESFPLTVTSAQKNPTAFYLCASSPPRRKNTEAFFGQGTRLTVV.

The chain is built from TRBV3-1 (or the pseudogene TRBV3-2) and TRBJ2-1; possible D gene TRBD2, 6 bases. Looked up from germline, CDR1 is LGHDT and CDR2 is YNNKEL (reference sequence). The V and J ends lost 2 bases and 10 bases respectively, with 9 bases between them. This CDR3 comprises 12 residues. CDR3 DNA: TGTGCCAGCAGCCAATATGGAGGGGAGCAGTTCTTC. Its protein product is CASSQYGGEQFF.

This chain uses TRBV7-2 with TRBJ2-5, with a weak D call TRBD2 (6 bases). CDR1 is SGHTA, CDR2 FQGNSA, per germline. V gave up 2 bases and J gave up 4 bases, with 20 bases separating them. The CDR3 contains 17 residues. In DNA form, the CDR3 reads TGTGCCAGCAGCTTAAGGGTCCGGGCCCGGGGGACAGAGACCCAGTACTTC. This codes for CASSLRVRARGTETQYF.

This clone was counted a single time. The chain carries TRBV19 and TRBJ2-7; 7 bases align to TRBD2. The CDR3 runs 13 residues. The V segment lost 7 bases and the J segment 2 bases; nucleotides outside the gene matches: 5. Germline values: CDR1 LNHDA, CDR2 SQIVND (reference sequence). The CDR3 region is CASNRGGTYEQYF. CDR3 bases: TGTGCCAGTAATCGCGGGGGAACCTACGAGCAGTACTTC.

This rearrangement joins TRBV6-2 or TRBV6-3 to TRBJ2-4; unclear D gene. The germline V gene encodes CDR1 MNHEY and CDR2 SVGEGT. The CDR3 length is 16 residues. The V and J ends lost 2 bases and 0 bases respectively, with 11 bases between them. CDR3 amino acids: CASSYRQAEAKNIQYF. The CDR3 region has the DNA TGTGCCAGCAGTTACCGGCAGGCTGAAGCCAAAAACATTCAGTACTTC.

This clone was found once. The genes are TRBV5-1 and TRBJ2-5; 8 bases are shared with TRBD2. J lost 2 bases, V lost 1 base, and 7 bases had no gene match. The germline gives CDR1 SGHRS, CDR2 YFSETQ. There are 16 residues in the CDR3. The CDR3 reads CASSLLGSGAQETQYF. CDR3 DNA sequence: TGCGCCAGCAGCTTGTTGGGTAGCGGGGCACAAGAGACCCAGTACTTC. The variable domain in full, with the rest retrieved from reference TRBV5-1 and TRBJ2-5, is KAGVTQTPRYLIKTRGQQVTLSCSPISGHRSVSWYQQTPGQGLQFLFEYFSETQRNKGNFPGRFSGRQFSNSRSEMNVSTLELGDSALYLCASSLLGSGAQETQYFGPGTRLLVL.

The chain links TRBV25-1 to TRBJ1-2; 7 nucleotides line up with TRBD1. Trimming took 8 bases from V and 0 from J; bases not matched to a gene: 6. CDR3 length equals 14 residues. Germline-derived CDR1 and CDR2 are MGHDK and SYGVNS. CDR3 in DNA: TGTGCCAGCCGAGGGACAGCGTCTAACTATGGCTACACCTTC. It specifies CASRGTASNYGYTF.

The CDR3 protein is CASSLMFFGTSMTGELFF. DNA of the CDR3: TGTGCCAGCAGTTTAATGTTCTTTGGGACTAGCATGACCGGGGAGCTGTTTTTT. The rearrangement joins TRBV28 to TRBJ2-2, with 9 bases lining up with TRBD2. Germline V lookup: CDR1 MDHEN, CDR2 SYDVKM. J lost 5 bases, V lost 2 bases, and 12 bases had no gene match. CDR3 length: 18 residues.